One sample yielded the 5 T cell receptor beta chains listed below, sequenced in a study of blood T cell repertoires in COVID-19. TCRdb keeps only in-frame clones here, not all; method: immunoSEQ multiplex PCR. The data contain 100,000 to 150,000 clones, approximately 74% of them singletons. The source material was peripheral blood. These TCRs come from a woman aged 70 to 79 with acute or convalescent COVID-19.

The chain couples TRBV5-1 to TRBJ2-5; TRBD2 matches at 11 bases. The CDR3 totals 17 residues. Unmatched junction bases numbered 9, after V lost 0 bases and J lost 5 bases. Germline V gene sequence: CDR1 SGHRS, CDR2 YFSETQ. CDR3 sequence reads: CASSLGTRLAGRETQYF. The CDR3 bases are TGCGCCAGCAGCTTGGGGACAAGACTAGCGGGACGGGAGACCCAGTACTTC.

The chain links TRBV6-2 or TRBV6-3 to TRBJ2-1; the match to TRBD1 covers 10 bases. Per the germline V gene, CDR1 is MNHEY and CDR2 is SVGEGT. This CDR3 is 15 amino acids long. J was trimmed by 4 bases and V by 4 bases; bases with no gene match: 4. The CDR3 sequence is CASSSRDRGYNEQFF. The CDR3 DNA is TGTGCCAGCAGTTCCCGGGACAGGGGATACAATGAGCAGTTCTTC.

This clone was found a few times. V usage is TRBV3-1 (or the pseudogene TRBV3-2) and J usage is TRBJ2-1; 10 bases are shared with TRBD2. The CDR3 length is 14 residues. Germline trimming cut 4 bases from V and 5 bases from J; bases unmatched to any gene: 2. The V gene's germline CDR1 is LGHDT and CDR2 YNNKEL (reference sequence). CDR3 region: CASSRLAGHNEQFF. The DNA of the CDR3 is TGTGCCAGCAGCCGACTAGCGGGCCACAATGAGCAGTTCTTC.

The chain employs TRBV25-1 and TRBJ1-6, with 7 bases aligning to TRBD1. Germline trimming cut 2 bases from V and 5 bases from J; bases unmatched to any gene: 3. This CDR3 region has 15 residues. In germline, CDR1 is MGHDK, CDR2 SYGVNS. CDR3 amino acids: CASSEETGHNSPLHF. CDR3 nucleotide sequence: TGTGCCAGCAGTGAAGAGACAGGGCATAATTCACCCCTCCACTTT. Supplemented by reference TRBV25-1 and TRBJ1-6, the full variable domain reads EADIYQTPRYLVIGTGKKITLECSQTMGHDKMYWYQQDPGMELHLIHYSYGVNSTEKGDLSSESTVSRIRTEHFPLTLESARPSHTSQYLCASSEETGHNSPLHFGNGTRLTVT.

The chain is built from TRBV11-3 and TRBJ2-2, with TRBD2 identical over 11 bases. J gave up 6 bases and V 5 bases, and 8 bases lay outside the gene matches. The CDR3 length is 16 residues. Germline CDR1 is SGHNT and CDR2 is YENEEA. The CDR3 region has the DNA TGTGCCAGCAGCAGGACCGCACTAGCGGGAGCCGGGGAGCTGTTTTTT. It yields the protein CASSRTALAGAGELFF.